The clone carrying this T cell receptor beta chain showed up just a few times. Its antigen is as yet unknown. A 5'RACE template-switching step, the method used to make TCR cDNA, added a universal primer site and UMIs. In TCRdb, the 5' RACE reads were re-called with MiXCR into one record per CDR3 protein. Found here are 500,000 to 650,000 distinct CDR3 sequences, approximately 13% of them singletons; the top ten hold 15%. This sample was taken from a study of T cells after yellow fever vaccination. Background on the study: Researchers used SMART-Seq v4 Ultra Low Input to prepare fractions that had low cell numbers.

The CDR3 runs 14 residues. V was clipped by 4 bases and J by 5 bases; unmatched bases: 7. Study-wide findings and caveats: The secondary T-cell response peaked on day 5, not day 15, but was weaker. Boosting was followed by the reappearance of most primary-vaccination clones (under 97% CD4, 70% to 90% CD8).

This specimen was PBMCs, taken on the day of the yellow fever booster vaccination. This rearrangement joins TRBV12-3 or TRBV12-4 to TRBJ1-1; 7 bases map to TRBD1. The TCR comes from a man aged 30-40 years who received the YFV17D yellow fever vaccine. The CDR3 DNA sequence: TGTGCCAGCAGTTCCCTGACAGGGAGGACTGAAGCTTTCTTT. Amino acid sequence: CASSSLTGRTEAFF.